These T cell receptor beta chains were read from a single sample in a study of somatic reversion in DOCK8 deficiency. MiXCR was run by TCRdb on the multiplex PCR reads, yielding one entry per CDR3 protein. The sample has some 1,500 distinct CDR3 sequences, more than 25% seen once. The sequenced material came from peripheral blood. Receptors were obtained from a human donor with DOCK8 deficiency. CDR3s include the opening cysteine and the closing phenylalanine or tryptophan. D genes are given only for firm matches. Some rows mark clone size as missing; the rest say once, few, many or name a class of expanded clone.

D gene: TRBD1; clone size: NA; V gene: TRBV6-6; J gene: TRBJ2-6; CDR3 DNA: TGTGCCAGCACATCAGGGGGCTCTGGGGCCAACGTCCTGACTTTC; CDR3 protein: CASTSGGSGANVLTF
D gene: NA; clone size: NA; V gene: TRBV7-9; J gene: TRBJ1-2; CDR3 DNA: TGTGCCAGCAGCTTAGGGCGGGACGGCTATGGCTACACCTTC; CDR3 protein: CASSLGRDGYGYTF
D gene: NA; clone size: many; V gene: TRBV5-1; J gene: TRBJ1-6; CDR3 DNA: TGCGCCAGCAGCTTGGTCGGACAAGATTCACCCCTCCACTTT; CDR3 protein: CASSLVGQDSPLHF
D gene: NA; clone size: NA; V gene: TRBV5-1; J gene: TRBJ1-2; CDR3 DNA: TGCGCCAGCAGCCAGACGGCAGACTATGGCTACACCTTC; CDR3 protein: CASSQTADYGYTF
D gene: TRBD1; clone size: NA; V gene: TRBV7-9; J gene: TRBJ1-2; CDR3 DNA: TGTGCCAGCAGCCCCTCTTTGGGGACAGGGGTTGTTGGCTACACCTTC; CDR3 protein: CASSPSLGTGVVGYTF
D gene: TRBD2; clone size: few; V gene: TRBV5-6; J gene: TRBJ2-3; CDR3 DNA: TGTGCCAGCAGCTTGGGACTAGCGGGAGCATCAGATACGCAGTATTTT; CDR3 protein: CASSLGLAGASDTQYF
D gene: NA; clone size: medium-sized; V gene: TRBV19; J gene: TRBJ1-4; CDR3 DNA: TGTGCCAGTAGTCGGGGCTCAACTAATGAAAAACTGTTTTTT; CDR3 protein: CASSRGSTNEKLFF
D gene: NA; clone size: large; V gene: TRBV10-3; J gene: TRBJ1-6; CDR3 DNA: TGTGCCATAAGAGCTTCCCGGGACGAAGATTCACCCCTCCACTTT; CDR3 protein: CAIRASRDEDSPLHF
D gene: NA; clone size: once; V gene: TRBV10-3; J gene: TRBJ1-1; CDR3 DNA: TGTGCCATCAGTGTGGGAGGGATGAACACTGAAGCTTTCTTT; CDR3 protein: CAISVGGMNTEAFF
D gene: NA; clone size: many; V gene: TRBV15; J gene: TRBJ2-2; CDR3 DNA: TGTGCCACCAGCAGAGTGTGGAATGCGAACACCGGGGAGCTGTTTTTT; CDR3 protein: CATSRVWNANTGELFF
D gene: TRBD2; clone size: NA; V gene: TRBV28; J gene: TRBJ2-7; CDR3 DNA: TGTGCCAGCAGTCATTGGGGGCTAGCGGGAGGGCCAGGGGAGCAGTACTTC; CDR3 protein: CASSHWGLAGGPGEQYF
D gene: TRBD1; clone size: few; V gene: TRBV6-1; J gene: TRBJ1-1; CDR3 DNA: TGTGCCAGCAGTGAAGCCAGGGGGCGAACTGAAGCTTTCTTT; CDR3 protein: CASSEARGRTEAFF
D gene: TRBD1; clone size: NA; V gene: TRBV4-1; J gene: TRBJ1-1; CDR3 DNA: TGCGCCAGCAGAGATCCGGGACAGGGGTTTTATGAAGCTTTCTTT; CDR3 protein: CASRDPGQGFYEAFF
D gene: NA; clone size: medium-sized; V gene: TRBV30; J gene: TRBJ1-6; CDR3 DNA: TGTGCCTGGTGTCAGGGACGGATAAATTCACCCCTCCACTTT; CDR3 protein: CAWCQGRINSPLHF